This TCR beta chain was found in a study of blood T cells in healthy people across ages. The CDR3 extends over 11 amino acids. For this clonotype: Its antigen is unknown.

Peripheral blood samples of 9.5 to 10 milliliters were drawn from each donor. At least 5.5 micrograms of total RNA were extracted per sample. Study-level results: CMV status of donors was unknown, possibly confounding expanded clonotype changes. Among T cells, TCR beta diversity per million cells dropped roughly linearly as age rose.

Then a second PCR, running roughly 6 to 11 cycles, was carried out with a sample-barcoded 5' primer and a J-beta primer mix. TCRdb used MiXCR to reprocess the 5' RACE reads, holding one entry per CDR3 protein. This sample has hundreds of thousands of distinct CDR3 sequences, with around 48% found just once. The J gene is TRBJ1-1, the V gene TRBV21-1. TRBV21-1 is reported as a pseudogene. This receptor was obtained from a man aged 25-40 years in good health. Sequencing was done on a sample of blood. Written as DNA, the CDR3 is TGTGCCAGCAGCAAAGGGAGGGAGGCTTTCTTT. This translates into CASSKGREAFF.